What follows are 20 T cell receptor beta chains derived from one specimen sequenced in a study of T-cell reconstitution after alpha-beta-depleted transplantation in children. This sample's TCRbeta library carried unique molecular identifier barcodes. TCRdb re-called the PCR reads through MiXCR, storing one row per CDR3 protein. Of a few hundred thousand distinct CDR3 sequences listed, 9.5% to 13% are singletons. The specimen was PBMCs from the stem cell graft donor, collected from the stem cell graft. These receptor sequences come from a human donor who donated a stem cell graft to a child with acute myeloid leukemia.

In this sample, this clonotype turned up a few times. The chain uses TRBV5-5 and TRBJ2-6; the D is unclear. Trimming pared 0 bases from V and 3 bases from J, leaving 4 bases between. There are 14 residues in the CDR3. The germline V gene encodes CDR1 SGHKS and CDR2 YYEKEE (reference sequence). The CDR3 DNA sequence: TGTGCCAGCAGCTTGGGGGTTGGGGCCAACGTCCTGACTTTC. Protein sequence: CASSLGVGANVLTF.

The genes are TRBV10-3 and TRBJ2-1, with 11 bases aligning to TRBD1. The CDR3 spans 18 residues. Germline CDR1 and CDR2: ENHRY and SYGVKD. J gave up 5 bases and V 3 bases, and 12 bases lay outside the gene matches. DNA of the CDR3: TGTGCCATCAGTGAACGGGGACAGGGGGTCTCGTTAAACAATGAGCAGTTCTTC. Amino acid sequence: CAISERGQGVSLNNEQFF.

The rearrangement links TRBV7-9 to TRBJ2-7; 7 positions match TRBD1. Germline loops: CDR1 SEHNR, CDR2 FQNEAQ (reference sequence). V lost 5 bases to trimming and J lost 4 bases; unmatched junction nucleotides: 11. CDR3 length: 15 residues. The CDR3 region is CASSPSPGTAYEQYF. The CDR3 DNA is TGTGCCAGCAGCCCTAGCCCCGGGACAGCTTACGAGCAGTACTTC. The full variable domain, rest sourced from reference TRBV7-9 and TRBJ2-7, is DTGVSQNPRHKITKRGQNVTFRCDPISEHNRLYWYRQTLGQGPEFLTYFQNEAQLEKSRLLSDRFSAERPKGSFSTLEIQRTEQGDSAMYLCASSPSPGTAYEQYFGPGTRLTVT.

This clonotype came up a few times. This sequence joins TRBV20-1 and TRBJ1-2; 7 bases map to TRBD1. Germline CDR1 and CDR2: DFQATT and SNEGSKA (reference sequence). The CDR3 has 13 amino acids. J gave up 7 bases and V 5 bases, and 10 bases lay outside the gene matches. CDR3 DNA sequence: TGCAGTGCTCGCGGGGAGCAGGGGGTTGGCTACACCTTC. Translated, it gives CSARGEQGVGYTF.

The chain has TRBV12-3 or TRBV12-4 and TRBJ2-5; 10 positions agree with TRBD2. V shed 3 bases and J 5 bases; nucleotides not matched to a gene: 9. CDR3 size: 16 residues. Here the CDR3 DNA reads TGTGCCAGCAGTTTGTCTAGCGGGGGCCCTGGGGAGACCCAGTACTTC. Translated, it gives CASSLSSGGPGETQYF.

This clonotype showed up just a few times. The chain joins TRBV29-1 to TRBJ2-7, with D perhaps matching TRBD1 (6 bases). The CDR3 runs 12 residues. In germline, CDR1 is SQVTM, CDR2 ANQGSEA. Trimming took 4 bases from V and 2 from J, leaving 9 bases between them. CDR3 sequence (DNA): TGCAGCGTTGCGGACAGTACCTACGAGCAGTACTTC. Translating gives CSVADSTYEQYF.

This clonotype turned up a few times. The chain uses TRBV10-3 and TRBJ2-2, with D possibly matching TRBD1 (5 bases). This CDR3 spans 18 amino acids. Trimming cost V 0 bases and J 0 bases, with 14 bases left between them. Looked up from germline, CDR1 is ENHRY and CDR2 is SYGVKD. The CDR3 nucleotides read TGTGCCATCAGTGAGTCGATTTTTAGGACAACGAACACCGGGGAGCTGTTTTTT. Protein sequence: CAISESIFRTTNTGELFF.

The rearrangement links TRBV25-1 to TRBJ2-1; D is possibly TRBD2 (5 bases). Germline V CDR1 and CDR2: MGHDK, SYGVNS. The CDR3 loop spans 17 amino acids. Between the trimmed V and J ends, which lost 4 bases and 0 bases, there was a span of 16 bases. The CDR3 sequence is CASSGPEGGSSYNEQFF. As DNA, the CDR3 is TGTGCCAGCAGTGGCCCAGAGGGTGGTAGCTCCTACAATGAGCAGTTCTTC.

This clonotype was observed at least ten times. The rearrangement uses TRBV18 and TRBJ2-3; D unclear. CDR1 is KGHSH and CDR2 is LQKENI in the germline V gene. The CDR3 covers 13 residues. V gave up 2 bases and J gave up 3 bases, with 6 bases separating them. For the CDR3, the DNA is TGTGCCAGCTCACCAGATAGGACAGATACGCAGTATTTT. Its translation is CASSPDRTDTQYF.

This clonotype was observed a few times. The CDR3 nucleotides read TGCAGTGCTAGAGATAGTTTCAGGCACCAGTCCTACGAGCAGTACTTC. The encoded protein is CSARDSFRHQSYEQYF. The chain links TRBV20-1 to TRBJ2-7; D gene uncertain. This CDR3 comprises 16 residues. Germline V CDR1 and CDR2: DFQATT, SNEGSKA (reference sequence). V was clipped by 0 bases and J by 1 base, with 16 bases between them.

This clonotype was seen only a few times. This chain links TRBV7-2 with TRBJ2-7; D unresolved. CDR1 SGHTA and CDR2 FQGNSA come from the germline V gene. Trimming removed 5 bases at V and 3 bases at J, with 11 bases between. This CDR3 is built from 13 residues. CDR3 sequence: CASSPRVLYEQYF. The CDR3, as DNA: TGTGCCAGCAGCCCCCGGGTACTCTACGAGCAGTACTTC.

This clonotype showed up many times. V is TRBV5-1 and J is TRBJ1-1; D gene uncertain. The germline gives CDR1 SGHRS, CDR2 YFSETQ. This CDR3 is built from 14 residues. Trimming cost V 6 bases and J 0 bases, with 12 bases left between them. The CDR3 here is CASKRGGMNTEAFF. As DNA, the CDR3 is TGCGCCAGCAAACGAGGAGGGATGAACACTGAAGCTTTCTTT.

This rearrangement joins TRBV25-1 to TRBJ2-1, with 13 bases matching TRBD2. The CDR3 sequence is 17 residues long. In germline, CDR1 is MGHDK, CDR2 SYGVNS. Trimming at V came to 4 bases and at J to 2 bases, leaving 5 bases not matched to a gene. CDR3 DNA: TGTGCCAGCAGTGGCGGACTAGCGGGAGTCACCTACAATGAGCAGTTCTTC. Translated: CASSGGLAGVTYNEQFF.

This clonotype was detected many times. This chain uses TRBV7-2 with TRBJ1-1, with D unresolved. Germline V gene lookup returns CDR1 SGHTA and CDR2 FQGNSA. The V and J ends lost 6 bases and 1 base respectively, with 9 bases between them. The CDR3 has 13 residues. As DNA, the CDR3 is TGTGCCAGCAGACCTGACGGGAACACTGAAGCTTTCTTT. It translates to CASRPDGNTEAFF.

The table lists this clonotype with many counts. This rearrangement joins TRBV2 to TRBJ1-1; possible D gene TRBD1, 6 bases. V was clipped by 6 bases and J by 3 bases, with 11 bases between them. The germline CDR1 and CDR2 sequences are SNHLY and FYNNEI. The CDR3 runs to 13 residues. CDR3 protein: CASSRQEYTEAFF. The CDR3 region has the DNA TGTGCCAGCAGCAGACAGGAGTACACTGAAGCTTTCTTT.

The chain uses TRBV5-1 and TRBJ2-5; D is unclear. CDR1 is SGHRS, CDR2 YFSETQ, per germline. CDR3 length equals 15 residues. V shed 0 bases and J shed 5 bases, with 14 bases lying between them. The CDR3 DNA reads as TGCGCCAGCAGCTTGGCTTTGGACCCTCGGGAGACCCAGTACTTC. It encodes CASSLALDPRETQYF.

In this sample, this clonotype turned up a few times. Written as DNA, the CDR3 is TGCGCCAGCAGCCAAGATATCGGTTCCTACGAGCAGTACTTC. It codes for CASSQDIGSYEQYF. This chain connects TRBV4-3 to TRBJ2-7; D is undetermined. Trimming shortened V by 0 bases and J by 1 base, and 7 bases separated the two germline ends. From germline, CDR1 is LGHNA and CDR2 YSLEER. CDR3 length: 14 amino acids.

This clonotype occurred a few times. CDR3 nucleotide sequence: TGTGCCAGCAGCTTAGTCCCAGCGGGACAAACCGGGGAGCTGTTTTTT. Translation gives CASSLVPAGQTGELFF. The chain couples TRBV7-2 to TRBJ2-2, with a possible D match to TRBD2 (7 bases). The CDR3 is made up of 16 amino acids. V was trimmed by 1 base and J by 5 bases, leaving 14 bases between them. Looked up from germline, CDR1 is SGHTA and CDR2 is FQGNSA.

The CDR3 DNA sequence: TGCAGCGCCAAAGAAATAGCGGGAGGCAGAGATACGCAGTATTTT. It is translated as CSAKEIAGGRDTQYF. The rearrangement joins TRBV29-1 to TRBJ2-3; 10 bases fit TRBD2. CDR1 is SQVTM and CDR2 is ANQGSEA in the germline V gene. V lost 7 bases to trimming and J lost 5 bases; unmatched junction nucleotides: 12. This CDR3 spans 15 amino acids.

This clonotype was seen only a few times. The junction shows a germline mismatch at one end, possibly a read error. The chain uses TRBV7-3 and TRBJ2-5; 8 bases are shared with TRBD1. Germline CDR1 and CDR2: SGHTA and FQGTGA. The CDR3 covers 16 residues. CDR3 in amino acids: CASSLTPGGGQETQYF. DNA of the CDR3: TGTGCCAGCAGCCTAACCCCAGGGGGCGGTCAAGAGACCCAGTACTTC.